This passage covers 10 T cell receptor beta chains from one sample sequenced in a study of long-term antiretroviral therapy in people with HIV. Sequencing used immunoSEQ v3.0 at survey level. The data were produced by immunoSEQ multiplex PCR, yet TCRdb's version contains in-frame clones alone and is incomplete. The profile shows about 19,000 clones, around 78% of them singletons. Sample: unsorted PBMCs, taken 2.2 years after starting antiretroviral therapy. The receptor set was obtained from a man between 50 and 59 years old with HIV.

In regard to this clone: The same CDR3 can be traced to other DNA sequences in this sample. V usage is TRBV28 and J usage is TRBJ1-1; D uncertain. Germline loops: CDR1 MDHEN, CDR2 SYDVKM. The CDR3 length is 11 residues. V was trimmed by 0 bases and J by 8 bases, leaving 4 bases between them. The CDR3 DNA reads TGTGCCAGCAGTTTATGGGAAGAAGCTTTCTTT. This translates into CASSLWEEAFF.

The J gene is TRBJ1-6, the V gene TRBV9, with D tentatively TRBD1 (6 bases). This CDR3 comprises 14 residues. Deletions cut 1 base from V and 7 bases from J, with 9 bases between. Germline V gene lookup returns CDR1 SGDLS and CDR2 YYNGEE. The CDR3 loop reads CASSVRGGNSPLHF. The CDR3 DNA sequence: TGTGCCAGCAGCGTAAGGGGGGGCAATTCACCCCTCCACTTT.

This clone has a handful of counts. The chain combines TRBV5-6 with TRBJ1-5, with D possibly TRBD1 on 6 matching bases. V gave up 4 bases and J gave up 5 bases, with 10 bases separating them. This CDR3 spans 13 amino acids. CDR1 SGHDT and CDR2 YYEEEE come from the germline V gene. For the CDR3, the DNA is TGTGCCAGCAGCACCCCAGGGGATCAGCCCCAGCATTTT. This codes for CASSTPGDQPQHF.

This clone ranks as large. CDR3 region: CASSRDGGGGGGYTF. DNA of the CDR3: TGTGCCAGCAGTCGAGACGGAGGGGGGGGAGGTGGCTACACCTTC. J is TRBJ1-2 and V is TRBV27; weak D call: TRBD1 (6 bases). V gave up 5 bases and J gave up 7 bases, with 20 bases separating them. The CDR3 contains 15 residues. Per the germline V gene, CDR1 is MNHEY and CDR2 is SMNVEV (reference sequence).

This clone was seen a handful of times. The DNA for the CDR3 is TGTGCCAGCAGCACCGAGACTAGTTCTTACGAGCAGTACTTC. This codes for CASSTETSSYEQYF. This sequence joins TRBV9 and TRBJ2-7, with D possibly being TRBD2 (6 bases). Trimming removed 4 bases from V and 4 bases from J, with 15 bases in between. Per germline, CDR1 SGDLS and CDR2 YYNGEE. The CDR3 consists of 14 residues.

V usage is TRBV10-3 and J usage is TRBJ1-2; TRBD1 matches 8 bases. The CDR3 covers 14 residues. The J segment lost 8 bases and the V segment lost 5 bases, leaving 10 bases of the junction unmatched. Germline V gene lookup returns CDR1 ENHRY and CDR2 SYGVKD. The CDR3 coding sequence is TGTGCCATCAGTCCAGGGGGCAAGGTGGAAGGCTACACCTTC. Amino acids: CAISPGGKVEGYTF.

The chain recombines TRBV29-1 with TRBJ1-2; TRBD1 might be the D (6 bases). The CDR3 is made up of 14 amino acids. V was cut by 1 base and J by 8 bases, with 17 bases left in between. Germline lookup yields CDR1 SQVTM and CDR2 ANQGSEA. The CDR3 nucleotides read TGCAGCGTTGAAGGCATTTGGACAGCACGGGGCTACACCTTC. Protein: CSVEGIWTARGYTF.

The J gene is TRBJ1-2, the V gene TRBV29-1; D is possibly TRBD1 (6 bases). The CDR3 length is 13 residues. The germline V and J ends were trimmed by 0 bases and 8 bases, with 13 bases remaining between them. The germline CDR1 and CDR2 sequences are SQVTM and ANQGSEA. CDR3 nucleotides: TGCAGCGTTGAAGAAGGGCAGGGGAACGGCTACACCTTC. Encoded protein: CSVEEGQGNGYTF.

This clone showed up just once. The V call is TRBV4-1, the J call TRBJ2-5; D gene ambiguous. CDR1 and CDR2 (germline): MGHRA, YSYEKL. The ends were cut back, 0 bases at V and 2 bases at J, with 10 bases in the middle. The CDR3 contains 15 residues. DNA for the CDR3: TGCGCCAGCAGCCAAGATTCCCGGATTCAAGAGACCCAGTACTTC. This translates into CASSQDSRIQETQYF.

This clone has a handful of counts. The V and J genes are TRBV28 and TRBJ1-5; D call uncertain. CDR3 size: 14 residues. Trimming took 3 bases from V and 7 from J, leaving 13 bases between them. Germline V gene sequence: CDR1 MDHEN, CDR2 SYDVKM. Written as DNA, the CDR3 is TGTGCCAGCAGTTTCGCGGCAGGCGGGCAGCCCCAGCATTTT. It is translated as CASSFAAGGQPQHF. Variable domain in full (rest from reference TRBV28 and TRBJ1-5): DVKVTQSSRYLVKRTGEKVFLECVQDMDHENMFWYRQDPGLGLRLIYFSYDVKMKEKGDIPEGYSVSREKKERFSLILESASTNQTSMYLCASSFAAGGQPQHFGDGTRLSIL.